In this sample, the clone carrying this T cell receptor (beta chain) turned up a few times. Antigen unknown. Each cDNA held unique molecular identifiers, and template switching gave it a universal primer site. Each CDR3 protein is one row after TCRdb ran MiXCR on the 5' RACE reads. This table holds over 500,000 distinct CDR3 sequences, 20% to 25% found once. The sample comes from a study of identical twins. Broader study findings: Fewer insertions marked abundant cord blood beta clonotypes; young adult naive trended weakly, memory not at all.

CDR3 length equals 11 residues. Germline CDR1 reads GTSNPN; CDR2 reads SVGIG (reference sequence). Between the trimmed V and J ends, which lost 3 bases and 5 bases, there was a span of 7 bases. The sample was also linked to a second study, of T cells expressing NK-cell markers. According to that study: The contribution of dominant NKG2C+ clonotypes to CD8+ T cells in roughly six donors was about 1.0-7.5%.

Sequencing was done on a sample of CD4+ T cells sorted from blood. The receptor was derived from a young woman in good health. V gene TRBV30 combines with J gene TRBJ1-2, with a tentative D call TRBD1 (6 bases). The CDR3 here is CAWSQGYGYTF. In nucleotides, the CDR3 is TGTGCCTGGAGCCAGGGGTATGGCTACACCTTC.